Included here is one T cell receptor (beta chain) sequence, with context. Antigen unknown. Treatment indicated: approximately nine-day PBMC culture with coronavirus spike peptide pools or control peptides (ViraFEST assay). Two million PBMCs per well were cultured with 10 IU/ml IL-2 and approximately 9.6 ug/ml peptide pools. The CDR3 length is 14 residues. CDR1 and CDR2 (germline): SGHTA, FQGTGA. Trimming left V 3 bases short and J 2 bases short, with 9 bases between. The data were obtained in a study of vaccination and CD4 T cells after COVID-19. Study-wide background: Two of the convalescents were Hispanic, and the group consisted of six males and four females. Participants received two doses of either BNT162b2 or mRNA-1273 vaccine. Blood was drawn a median around 73 days post second dose, range 14 to 241.

Sequenced with the Oncomine TCR Beta short-read assay was DNA taken from cultured CD4+ T cells. Each CDR3 protein gets one entry after TCRdb re-called the PCR reads with MiXCR. The sample has roughly 12,000 distinct CDR3 sequences, roughly 61% seen once. The sequenced sample was CD4+ T cells from blood, cultured in vitro. J is TRBJ2-3 and V is TRBV7-3; no firm D call. This TCR derives from a human donor who had recovered from COVID-19. The CDR3 DNA follows: TGTGCCAGCAGCTTCGGCCAGGTCACAGATACGCAGTATTTT. Residues: CASSFGQVTDTQYF. The variable domain in full, completed from reference TRBV7-3 and TRBJ2-3, reads GAGVSQTPSNKVTEKGKYVELRCDPISGHTALYWYRQSLGQGPEFLIYFQGTGAADDSGLPNDRFFAVRPEGSVSTLKIQRTERGDSAVYLCASSFGQVTDTQYFGPGTRLTVL.